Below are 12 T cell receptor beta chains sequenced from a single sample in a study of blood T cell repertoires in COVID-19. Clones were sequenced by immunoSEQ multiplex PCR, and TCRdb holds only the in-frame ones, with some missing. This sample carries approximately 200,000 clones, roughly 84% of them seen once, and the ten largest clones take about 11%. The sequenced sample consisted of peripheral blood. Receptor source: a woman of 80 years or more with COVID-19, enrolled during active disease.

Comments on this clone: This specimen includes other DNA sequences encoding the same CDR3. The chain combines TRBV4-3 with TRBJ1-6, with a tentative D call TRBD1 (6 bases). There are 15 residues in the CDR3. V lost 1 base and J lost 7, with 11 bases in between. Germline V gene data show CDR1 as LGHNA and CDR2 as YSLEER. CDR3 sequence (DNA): TGCGCCAGCAGCCAAGGGGGGCGTAGCAATTCACCCCTCCACTTT. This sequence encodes CASSQGGRSNSPLHF.

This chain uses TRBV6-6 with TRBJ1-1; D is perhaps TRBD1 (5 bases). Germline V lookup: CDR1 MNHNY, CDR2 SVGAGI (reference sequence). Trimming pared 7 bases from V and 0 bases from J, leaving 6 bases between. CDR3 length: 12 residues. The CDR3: CASTRVNTEAFF. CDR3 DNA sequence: TGTGCCAGCACCAGGGTGAACACTGAAGCTTTCTTT.

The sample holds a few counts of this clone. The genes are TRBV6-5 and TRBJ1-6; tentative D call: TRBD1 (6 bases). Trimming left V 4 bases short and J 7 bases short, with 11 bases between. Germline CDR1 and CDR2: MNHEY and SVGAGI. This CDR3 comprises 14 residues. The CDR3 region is CASSLGHPNSPLHF. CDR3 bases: TGTGCCAGCAGTTTGGGACACCCAAATTCACCCCTCCACTTT.

Written as DNA, the CDR3 is TGTGCCAGCAGCGCAAACAGTATAGGTCAGCCCCAGCATTTT. Amino acid sequence: CASSANSIGQPQHF. This chain links TRBV9 with TRBJ1-5; D gene ambiguous. Germline assignment: CDR1 SGDLS and CDR2 YYNGEE. CDR3 size: 14 residues. Trimming removed 3 bases from V and 6 bases from J, with 13 bases in between.

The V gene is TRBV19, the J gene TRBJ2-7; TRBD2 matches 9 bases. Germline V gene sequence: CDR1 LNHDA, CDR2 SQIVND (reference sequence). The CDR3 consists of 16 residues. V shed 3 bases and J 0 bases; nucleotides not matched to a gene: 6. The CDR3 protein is CASSMASGANSYEQYF. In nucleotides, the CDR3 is TGTGCCAGTAGTATGGCTAGCGGGGCCAACTCCTACGAGCAGTACTTC.

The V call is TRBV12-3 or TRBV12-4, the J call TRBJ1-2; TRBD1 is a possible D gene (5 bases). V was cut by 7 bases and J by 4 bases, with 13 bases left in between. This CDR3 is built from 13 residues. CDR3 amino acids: CASTTRDLYGYTF. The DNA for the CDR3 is TGTGCCAGCACCACCAGGGATCTCTATGGCTACACCTTC.

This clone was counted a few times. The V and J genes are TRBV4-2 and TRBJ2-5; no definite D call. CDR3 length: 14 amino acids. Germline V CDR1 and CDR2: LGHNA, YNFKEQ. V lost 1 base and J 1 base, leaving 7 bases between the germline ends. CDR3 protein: CASSQGGSQETQYF. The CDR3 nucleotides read TGTGCCAGCAGCCAAGGAGGTTCCCAAGAGACCCAGTACTTC.

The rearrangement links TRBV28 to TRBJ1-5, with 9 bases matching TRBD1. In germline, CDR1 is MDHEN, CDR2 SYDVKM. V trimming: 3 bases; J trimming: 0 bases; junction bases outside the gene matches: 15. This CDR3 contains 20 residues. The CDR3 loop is CASSFNLLQGATYSNQPQHF. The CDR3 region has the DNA TGTGCCAGCAGTTTCAACCTACTACAGGGGGCCACCTATAGCAATCAGCCCCAGCATTTT.

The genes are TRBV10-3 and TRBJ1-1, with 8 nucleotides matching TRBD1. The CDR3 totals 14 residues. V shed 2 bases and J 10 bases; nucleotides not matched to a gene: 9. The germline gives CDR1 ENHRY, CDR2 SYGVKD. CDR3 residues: CAISETDRGPGAFF. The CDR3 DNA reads TGTGCCATCAGTGAGACTGACAGGGGTCCTGGAGCTTTCTTT.

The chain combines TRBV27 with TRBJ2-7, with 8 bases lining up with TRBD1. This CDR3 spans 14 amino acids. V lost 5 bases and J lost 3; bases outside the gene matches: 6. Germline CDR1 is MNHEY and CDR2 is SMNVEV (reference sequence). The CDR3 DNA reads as TGTGCCAGCAGTCCCCGACAGGGGAACTACGAGCAGTACTTC. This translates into CASSPRQGNYEQYF.

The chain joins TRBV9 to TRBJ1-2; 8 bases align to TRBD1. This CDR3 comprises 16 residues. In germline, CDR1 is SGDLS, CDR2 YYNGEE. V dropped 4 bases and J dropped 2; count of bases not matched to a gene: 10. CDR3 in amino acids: CASSQNRQGSNYGYTF. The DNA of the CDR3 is TGTGCCAGCAGCCAAAATCGACAGGGGTCAAACTATGGCTACACCTTC.

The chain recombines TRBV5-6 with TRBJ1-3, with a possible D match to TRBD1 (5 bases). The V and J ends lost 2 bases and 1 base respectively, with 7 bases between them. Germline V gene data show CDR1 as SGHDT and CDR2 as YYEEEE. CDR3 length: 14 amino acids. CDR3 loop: CASSFGGSGNTIYF. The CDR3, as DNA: TGTGCCAGCAGCTTCGGGGGGTCTGGAAACACCATATATTTT.